These 21 T cell receptor beta chains were all obtained from the same sample, sequenced in a study of CD8+ T cells in alopecia areata (dated 2018 in TCRdb). The library was built by means of the immunoSEQ multiplex PCR assay. RNA was extracted from all samples and reverse transcribed into cDNA as template for TCR sequencing. Drawn from immuneACCESS, this table holds only the in-frame rearrangements with V and J called that TCRdb kept. Clones are partly lost; checked studies trace under half to an unresolved V gene and leave the rest unexplained. This sample was tabulated with around 300,000 clones, among which there are no singletons. The ten largest account for approximately 1.2% of the sample. Pooled mouse cutaneous lymph node cells were stained for CD4, CD8alpha, NKG2D, NKG2ACE and other markers, then sorted on a BD Influx. What was sequenced was CD4+ T cells sorted from a lymph node. These receptor sequences come from a C3H/HeJ mouse with alopecia areata. The MHC haplotype of this strain is H2-k.

Points on this clone: The germline and genes are mouse ones. The read stops 4 residues short of the end of the CDR3; the missing end is completed from the germline J gene. The V call is TRBV19, the J call TRBJ2-2; 9 positions agree with TRBD2. With 4 bases clipped from V and 1 base from J, the junction kept 2 bases outside the gene matches. CDR3 length: 15 amino acids. From germline, CDR1 is FNHDT and CDR2 SITEND (reference sequence). The sequenced CDR3 bases are TGTGCCAGCAGTCTACTGGGGGGAAACACCGGG. Translation gives CASSLLGGNTG. The full CDR3 reads CASSLLGGNTGQLYF.

Concerning this clone: Gene names and germline refer to mouse. CDR3 in amino acids: CASILQENSDYTF. Incomplete CDR3 DNA: TGTGCCAGCATCCTACAGGAAAACTCC. V and J are TRBV19 and TRBJ1-2, with D possibly being TRBD1 (5 bases). The read comes to an end 4 residues before the CDR3 does, leaving the germline J gene to fill in the end. Trimming cost V 6 bases and J 1 base, with 10 bases left between them. The CDR3 loop spans 13 amino acids. Per germline, CDR1 FNHDT and CDR2 SITEND (reference sequence).

Details on this clone: All gene names here are mouse names. The read terminates 4 residues before the CDR3 end, so the remaining end is supplied by the germline J gene. This chain links TRBV5 with TRBJ2-2; no clear D. Trimming pared 0 bases from V and 0 bases from J, leaving 8 bases between. Germline V gene lookup returns CDR1 LGHNA and CDR2 YNLKQL (reference sequence). The CDR3 extends over 16 amino acids. Incomplete CDR3 DNA: TGTGCCAGCAGCCAAGATGTGGGTCCAAACACCGGG. Its protein is CASSQDVGPNTG. In full, the CDR3 is CASSQDVGPNTGQLYF.

With regard to this clone: Genes here carry mouse names. The read terminates 4 residues ahead of where the CDR3 ends, so the germline J gene completes it. The gene calls are TRBV1 and TRBJ2-3; TRBD2 matches 13 bases. The CDR3 totals 18 residues. Losses at the gene ends were 0 bases for V and 3 bases for J; bases not matched to a gene: 6. Looked up from germline, CDR1 is NSQYPW and CDR2 is LRSPGD (reference sequence). The sequenced part of the CDR3 DNA is TGCACCTGCAGTGCAGATAGGACTGGGGGGGCGCGGGCAGAA. This translates into CTCSADRTGGARAE. In full, the CDR3 is CTCSADRTGGARAETLYF.

On this clone: Gene and germline names: mouse. The read gets to within 4 residues of the CDR3 end, and the germline J gene fills in the rest. The chain is built from TRBV19 and TRBJ2-7; perhaps TRBD1 as D (6 bases). Germline CDR1 reads FNHDT; CDR2 reads SITEND (reference sequence). The CDR3 contains 14 residues. The CDR3 sequence: CASSIRQGKYEQYF. The covered CDR3 bases are TGTGCCAGCAGTATACGGCAGGGGAAATAT. The complete variable domain, with remaining parts taken from reference TRBV19 and TRBJ2-7, reads GGIITQTPKFLIGQEGQKLTLKCQQNFNHDTMYWYRQDSGKGLRLIYYSITENDLQKGDLSEGYDASREKKSSFSLTVTSAQKNEMAVFLCASSIRQGKYEQYFGPGTRLTVL.

In this sample, this clone turned up a few times. The genes and germline here are from mouse. The read falls 4 residues short of the CDR3 end, and the missing part is taken from the germline J gene. The rearrangement joins TRBV12-1 to TRBJ2-2; a weak D match, TRBD2 (5 bases). There are 15 residues in the CDR3. CDR1 and CDR2 from the germline V gene are SGHSN and HYEKVE. Trimming removed 0 bases at V and 1 base at J, with 8 bases between. CDR3 in amino acids: CASSLSGENTGQLYF. CDR3 DNA (partial): TGTGCCAGCTCTCTCAGTGGGGAAAACACCGGG.

Concerning this clone itself: The listed genes are named as in mouse. The sequenced fragment ends 3 residues before the CDR3 boundary, so the rest is inferred from the germline J gene. J is TRBJ1-6 and V is TRBV19; TRBD1 aligns across 9 bases. TRBJ1-6 is marked as an open reading frame, function uncertain. The germline V gene has CDR1 FNHDT and CDR2 SITEND (reference sequence). This CDR3 is 14 amino acids long. V trimming: 5 bases; J trimming: 7 bases; junction bases outside the gene matches: 4. The part of the CDR3 DNA that was read is TGTGCCAGCAGCACAGGGGGCGCGAATTCGCCC. Amino acids: CASSTGGANSP. The whole CDR3 sequence reads CASSTGGANSPLYF.

Details on this clone: The genes are named according to mouse. The CDR3 is cut off 3 residues early in the read; its end comes from the germline J gene. This sequence joins TRBV19 and TRBJ1-6, with 11 bases that match TRBD1. TRBJ1-6 is labeled an ORF, and its function is uncertain. In germline, CDR1 is FNHDT, CDR2 SITEND (reference sequence). Unmatched junction bases numbered 2, after V lost 6 bases and J lost 6 bases. CDR3 length equals 14 residues. The sequenced CDR3 bases are TGTGCCAGCATGGACAGGGGGCGTAATTCGCCC. Residues: CASMDRGRNSP. The CDR3, in full, reads CASMDRGRNSPLYF.

To note about this clone: Mouse germline and gene names are used. The DNA ends 4 residues before the CDR3 does, and the rest of the CDR3 is filled in from the germline J gene. The rearrangement links TRBV1 to TRBJ2-1; maybe TRBD1 (6 bases). The CDR3 loop spans 14 amino acids. CDR1 is NSQYPW and CDR2 is LRSPGD in the germline V gene (reference sequence). CDR3: CTCSAGEGEAEQFF. The sequenced part of the CDR3 DNA is TGCACCTGCAGTGCAGGCGAGGGGGAGGCT.

In this sample, this clone turned up a few times. The genes and germline here are from mouse. The missing CDR3 end, 4 residues past where the read stops, is filled in from the germline J gene. This sequence joins TRBV13-1 and TRBJ2-2; the match to TRBD1 covers 10 bases. The CDR3 contains 15 residues. Trimming cost V 6 bases and J 0 bases; bases outside gene matches: 2. Per germline, CDR1 NSHNY and CDR2 SYGAGN. Incomplete CDR3 DNA: TGTGCCAGCATCGGGACAGGGGCAAACACCGGG. It codes for CASIGTGANTG. From start to end, the CDR3 is CASIGTGANTGQLYF.

This clone was counted a few times. This may come from a read error, since a much larger clone is one base off. Gene and germline names: mouse. Sequencing ends 4 residues short of the CDR3 end; the germline J gene provides the rest. The chain recombines TRBV3 with TRBJ2-5; 8 nucleotides match TRBD1. Germline CDR1 reads SNHLY; CDR2 reads FYNGKV (reference sequence). The V and J ends lost 6 bases and 3 bases, in that order; junction bases with no gene match: 2. The CDR3 sequence is 13 residues long. Incomplete CDR3 DNA: TGTGCCAGCAGTCGACAGGGGCAAGAC. Its protein product is CASSRQGQD. The full CDR3 protein reads CASSRQGQDTQYF.

Only a few counts were recorded for this clone. The germline and genes are mouse ones. The CDR3 end is not reached by the read, which stops 4 residues before it; the germline J gene fills it in. This chain uses TRBV13-1 with TRBJ2-5; 12 positions match TRBD2. The length of the CDR3 is 17 residues. CDR1 NSHNY and CDR2 SYGAGN come from the germline V gene. CDR3 protein: CASSDARLGGREDTQYF. The CDR3 bases that were read are TGTGCCAGCAGTGATGCCCGACTGGGGGGGCGCGAAGAC.

There are a few counts of this clone. Here the gene names and germline are mouse. The read ends 4 residues shy of where the CDR3 ends; the end is completed using the germline J gene. The rearrangement joins TRBV13-2 to TRBJ2-1, with 9 bases lining up with TRBD2. V trimming: 2 bases; J trimming: 0 bases; junction bases outside the gene matches: 6. Germline assignment: CDR1 NNHNN and CDR2 SYGAGS (reference sequence). The CDR3 length is 17 residues. The chain's CDR3 is CASGDRDWDYNYAEQFF. The CDR3 bases that were read are TGTGCCAGCGGTGACCGGGACTGGGACTATAACTATGCT.

Remarks on this clone: Gene names are mouse gene names. The read ends 3 residues early relative to the CDR3; the germline J gene fills the gap. This sequence joins TRBV5 and TRBJ1-6, with TRBD1 matching over 7 bases. TRBJ1-6 is an open reading frame, and its role is uncertain. This CDR3 spans 17 amino acids. V trimming: 0 bases; J trimming: 5 bases; junction bases outside the gene matches: 7. CDR1 is LGHNA and CDR2 is YNLKQL in the germline V gene (reference sequence). The CDR3 DNA, read in part, is TGTGCCAGCAGCCAAGATAGCTTGGGACAGAATAATTCGCCC. Protein: CASSQDSLGQNNSP. The whole CDR3 sequence is CASSQDSLGQNNSPLYF.

This clone was observed many times. Germline and genes here are mouse. The read falls 4 residues short of the CDR3 end, and the missing part is taken from the germline J gene. The rearrangement uses TRBV13-3 and TRBJ2-7, with 7 bases aligning to TRBD1. Germline-derived CDR1 and CDR2 are NNHDY and SYVADS. The CDR3 spans 13 residues. This CDR3 reads CASSVRQGYEQYF. The sequenced CDR3 bases are TGTGCCAGCAGTGTCCGACAGGGTTAT.

At least ten counts were recorded for this clone. Gene names and germline refer to mouse. The missing CDR3 end, 4 residues past where the read stops, is filled in from the germline J gene. This sample includes further DNA sequences coding for the same CDR3. This chain links TRBV13-1 with TRBJ2-7, with D unresolved. The CDR3 has 13 residues. The germline V gene has CDR1 NSHNY and CDR2 SYGAGN. With 2 bases removed from V and 0 bases from J, the gap between germline ends came to 6 bases. CDR3 loop: CASSDRSSYEQYF. The CDR3 bases that were read are TGTGCCAGCAGTGACAGAAGCTCCTAT.

This clone appeared a few times. All gene names here are mouse names. The read ends 4 residues shy of where the CDR3 ends; the end is completed using the germline J gene. The chain couples TRBV5 to TRBJ1-1; 12 bases agree with TRBD1. The trim removed 4 bases at V and 4 bases at J, leaving 4 bases unmatched. The CDR3 is 15 residues long. Germline V gene data show CDR1 as LGHNA and CDR2 as YNLKQL (reference sequence). The CDR3 reads CASSPGQGAGTEVFF. Incomplete CDR3 DNA: TGTGCCAGCAGCCCGGGACAGGGGGCGGGCACA.

A word on this clone: Genes and germline come from the mouse. Read sequence stops 4 residues before the CDR3 end, and the germline J gene provides the missing end. The chain uses TRBV14 and TRBJ2-1; 9 bases map to TRBD1. This CDR3 region has 14 residues. The germline CDR1 and CDR2 sequences are SGHDT and FRDEAV. CDR3 loop: CASRRTGVGAEQFF. The CDR3 bases that were read are TGTGCCAGCAGGAGGACAGGGGTTGGGGCT.

This clone has more than one count but fewer than ten. These gene names are mouse names. The CDR3 end lies 4 residues beyond the end of the read and is filled in from the germline J gene. The J gene is TRBJ2-7, the V gene TRBV19; 8 bases agree with TRBD1. This CDR3 comprises 15 residues. Trimming at V came to 1 base and at J to 3 bases, leaving 6 bases not matched to a gene. Germline CDR1 is FNHDT and CDR2 is SITEND (reference sequence). Partial CDR3 DNA: TGTGCCAGCAGTATAACCAGGGGGCGACGCTAT. It specifies CASSITRGRRY. The entire CDR3 protein is CASSITRGRRYEQYF.

This clone was observed at least ten times. Gene names denote mouse genes. The read ends 4 residues shy of where the CDR3 ends; the end is completed using the germline J gene. This specimen includes other DNA sequences encoding the same CDR3. This sequence joins TRBV13-1 and TRBJ1-2; 9 bases line up with TRBD1. The V gene's germline CDR1 is NSHNY and CDR2 SYGAGN. CDR3 size: 13 residues. Trimming removed 5 bases from V and 3 bases from J; junction bases left unmatched: 2. The CDR3 DNA, read in part, is TGTGCCAGCAGGACAGGGGGGGACTCC. Translated, it gives CASRTGGDS. The CDR3 in full is CASRTGGDSDYTF.

In this sample, this clone turned up a few times. Possible read error: a much larger clone is one base away. The genes and germline here are from mouse. The read is 4 residues too short to cover the CDR3 end, so that end is filled in from the germline J gene. The chain is built from TRBV13-3 and TRBJ1-2; D gene ambiguous. Germline-derived CDR1 and CDR2 are NNHDY and SYVADS. Between the trimmed V and J ends, which lost 1 base and 0 bases, there was a span of 4 bases. The CDR3 extends over 13 amino acids. The CDR3 DNA, read in part, is TGTGCCAGCAGTGATACATCAAACTCC. The encoded protein is CASSDTSNS. The whole CDR3 sequence is CASSDTSNSDYTF.